The clone carrying this TCR beta chain has only a few counts. This entry is derived from a study of human T cells and chemical hapten exposure. Study context: Patients' scalps got diphenylcyclopropenone weekly throughout the roughly 25-week study. Patches that contained 0.01% DPC were applied to the upper back and read at 6 days.

Separate cDNA molecules received unique molecular identifiers, which the library attached to them. TCRdb ran MiXCR on the RACE reads and lists one entry per CDR3 protein. The top ten clones hold roughly 2.4% of a sample with 180,000 or so distinct CDR3 sequences, 20% to 25% of them seen once. Germline V lookup: CDR1 MNHNY, CDR2 SVGAGI (reference sequence). The V gene lost 0 bases and the J gene lost 0 bases, with 6 bases spanning the gap. The CDR3 consists of 14 residues. Time point specified: patch test 3, about 24 weeks after DPC sensitization. Documented treatment: therapeutic diphenylcyclopropenone sensitization with weekly scalp DPC.

V is TRBV6-6 and J is TRBJ2-7; D gene ambiguous. This clonotype was obtained from a woman aged 40 to 50 with alopecia areata. Some clones in this sample may be carry-over from other donors' samples. The material sequenced was whole blood, taken in connection with sensitization to the hapten diphenylcyclopropenone (DPC). DNA of the CDR3: TGTGCCAGCAGTTACTCCCAAAGCTCCTACGAGCAGTACTTC. This codes for CASSYSQSSYEQYF.